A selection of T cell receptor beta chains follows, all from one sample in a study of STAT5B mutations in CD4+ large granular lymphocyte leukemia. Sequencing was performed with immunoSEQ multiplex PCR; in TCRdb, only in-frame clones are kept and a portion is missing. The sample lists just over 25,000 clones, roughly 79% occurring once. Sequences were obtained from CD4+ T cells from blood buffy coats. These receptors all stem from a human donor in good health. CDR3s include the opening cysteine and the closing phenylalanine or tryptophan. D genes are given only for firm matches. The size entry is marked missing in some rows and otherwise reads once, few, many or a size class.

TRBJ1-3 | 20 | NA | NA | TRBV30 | CAWIEPNPKRDTRSGNTIYF | TGTGCCTGGATCGAACCGAACCCCAAACGGGACACCCGCTCTGGAAACACCATATATTTT
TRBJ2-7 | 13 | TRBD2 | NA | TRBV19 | CASSIQREYEQYF | TGTGCCAGTAGTATCCAGCGGGAGTACGAGCAGTACTTC
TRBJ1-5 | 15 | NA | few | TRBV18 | CASSPTGNSNQPQHF | TGTGCCAGCTCCCCTACAGGAAATAGCAATCAGCCCCAGCATTTT
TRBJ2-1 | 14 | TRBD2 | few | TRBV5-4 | CASRGLAGRNEQFF | TGTGCCAGCCGTGGACTAGCGGGTAGGAATGAGCAGTTCTTC
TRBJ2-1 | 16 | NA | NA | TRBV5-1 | CASSLAGASAHDEQFF | TGCGCCAGCAGCTTGGCCGGGGCTAGCGCCCACGATGAGCAGTTCTTC
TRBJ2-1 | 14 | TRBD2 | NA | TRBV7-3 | CASMREGSYNEQFF | TGTGCCAGCATGCGGGAGGGCTCCTACAATGAGCAGTTCTTC
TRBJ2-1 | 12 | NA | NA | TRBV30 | CAWSVSAGEQFF | TGTGCCTGGAGTGTATCGGCGGGGGAGCAGTTCTTC
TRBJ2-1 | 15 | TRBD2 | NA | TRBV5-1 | CASSLDGGRVNEQFF | TGCGCCAGCAGCTTGGATGGAGGGAGGGTGAATGAGCAGTTCTTC
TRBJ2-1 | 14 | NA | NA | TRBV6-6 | CASNRISRHNEQFF | TGTGCCAGCAATCGGATCAGCCGCCACAATGAGCAGTTCTTC
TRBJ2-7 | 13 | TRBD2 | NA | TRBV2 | CASSLTSSYEQYF | TGTGCCAGCAGCTTGACTAGCAGTTACGAGCAGTACTTC
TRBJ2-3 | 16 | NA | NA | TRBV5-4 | CASSLPSATQTDTQYF | TGTGCCAGCAGCTTACCTAGCGCCACCCAGACAGATACGCAGTATTTT
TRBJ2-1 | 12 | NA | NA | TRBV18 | CASSQDYNEQFF | TGTGCCAGCTCCCAGGACTACAATGAGCAGTTCTTC
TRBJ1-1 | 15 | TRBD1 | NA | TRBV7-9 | CASSLWSTGDSEAFF | TGTGCCAGCAGCTTATGGTCGACAGGGGATTCTGAAGCTTTCTTT
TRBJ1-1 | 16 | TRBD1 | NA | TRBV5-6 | CASSKDRGIGRTEAFF | TGTGCCAGCAGCAAGGACAGGGGGATTGGTCGCACTGAAGCTTTCTTT
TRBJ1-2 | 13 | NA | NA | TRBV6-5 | CASRRATNYGYTF | TGTGCCAGCAGACGCGCCACTAACTATGGCTACACCTTC
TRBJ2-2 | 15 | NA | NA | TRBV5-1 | CASSMDLANTGELFF | TGCGCCAGCAGCATGGATCTAGCGAACACCGGGGAGCTGTTTTTT
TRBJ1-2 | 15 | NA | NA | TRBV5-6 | CASSLGQLWSGGYTF | TGTGCCAGCAGCTTGGGACAGCTATGGAGTGGAGGCTACACCTTC
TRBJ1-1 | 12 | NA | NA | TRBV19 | CATTGLSTEAFF | TGTGCCACCACAGGGTTGTCCACTGAAGCTTTCTTT
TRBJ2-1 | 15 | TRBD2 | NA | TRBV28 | CASSFGRGGRGEQFF | TGTGCCAGCAGTTTCGGGCGGGGGGGCCGAGGAGAGCAGTTCTTC
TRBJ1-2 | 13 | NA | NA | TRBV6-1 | CASSEGYSYGYTF | TGTGCCAGCAGTGAAGGGTATAGCTATGGCTACACCTTC
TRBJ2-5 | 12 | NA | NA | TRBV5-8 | CASSLESETQYF | TGTGCCAGCAGCTTAGAGAGCGAGACCCAGTACTTC
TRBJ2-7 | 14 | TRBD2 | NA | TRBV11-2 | CATGTSGHSYEQYF | TGTGCCACCGGGACTAGCGGACATTCCTACGAGCAGTACTTC
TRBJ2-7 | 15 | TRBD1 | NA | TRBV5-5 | CASSWTGGINYEQYF | TGTGCCAGCAGCTGGACAGGGGGTATTAACTACGAGCAGTACTTC
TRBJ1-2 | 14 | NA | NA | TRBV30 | CACTTDTLNYGYTF | TGTGCCTGCACGACAGATACGCTTAACTATGGCTACACCTTC
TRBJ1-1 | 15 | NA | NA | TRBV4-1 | CASSQEAGDRTEAFF | TGCGCCAGCAGCCAAGAGGCCGGCGATCGCACTGAAGCTTTCTTT
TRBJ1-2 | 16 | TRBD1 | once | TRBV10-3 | CAISVGPGQINYGYTF | TGTGCCATCAGTGTAGGTCCGGGACAGATAAACTATGGCTACACCTTC
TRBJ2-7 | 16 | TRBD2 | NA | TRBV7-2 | CASSLEASGRAYEQYF | TGTGCCAGCAGCTTAGAGGCTAGCGGGAGGGCCTACGAGCAGTACTTC
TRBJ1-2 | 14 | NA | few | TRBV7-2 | CASTPTAWGAGYTF | TGTGCCAGCACTCCAACCGCCTGGGGGGCTGGCTACACCTTC
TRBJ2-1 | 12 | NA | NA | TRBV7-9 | CASSPYYNEQFF | TGTGCCAGCAGCCCGTACTACAATGAGCAGTTCTTC
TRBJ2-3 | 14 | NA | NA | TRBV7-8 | CASSYSTGADTQYF | TGTGCCAGCAGCTACTCCACTGGGGCAGATACGCAGTATTTT
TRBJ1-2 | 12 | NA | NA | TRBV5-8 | CANLHSDYGYTF | TGTGCCAACTTACATAGTGACTATGGCTACACCTTC
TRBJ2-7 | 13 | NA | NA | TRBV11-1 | CASSSQGGNEQYF | TGTGCCAGCAGCTCCCAGGGTGGTAACGAGCAGTACTTC
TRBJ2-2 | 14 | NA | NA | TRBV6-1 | CASRTGIHTGELFF | TGTGCCAGCAGAACAGGGATTCACACCGGGGAGCTGTTTTTT
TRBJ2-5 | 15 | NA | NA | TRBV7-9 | CASSLAGGRQETQYF | TGTGCCAGCAGCTTAGCCGGGGGTCGCCAAGAGACCCAGTACTTC
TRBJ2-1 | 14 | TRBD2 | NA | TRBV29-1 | CSVVPSGGHNEQFF | TGCAGCGTTGTACCAAGCGGGGGACACAATGAGCAGTTCTTC
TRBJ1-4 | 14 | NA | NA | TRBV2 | CASSPRLGGEKLFF | TGTGCCAGCAGTCCCCGACTAGGCGGGGAAAAACTGTTTTTT
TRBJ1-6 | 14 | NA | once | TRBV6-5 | CASSIQGRVSPLHF | TGTGCCAGCAGTATACAGGGACGGGTCTCACCCCTCCACTTT
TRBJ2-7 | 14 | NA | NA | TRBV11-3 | CASSLGRADYEQYF | TGTGCCAGCAGTTTGGGCAGGGCGGACTACGAGCAGTACTTC
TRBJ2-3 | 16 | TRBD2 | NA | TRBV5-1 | CASSLAWSGGSDTQYF | TGCGCCAGCAGCTTGGCGTGGTCGGGGGGGTCAGATACGCAGTATTTT
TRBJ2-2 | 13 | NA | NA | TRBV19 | CASSIGTTGELFF | TGTGCCAGTAGTATAGGCACCACCGGGGAGCTGTTTTTT